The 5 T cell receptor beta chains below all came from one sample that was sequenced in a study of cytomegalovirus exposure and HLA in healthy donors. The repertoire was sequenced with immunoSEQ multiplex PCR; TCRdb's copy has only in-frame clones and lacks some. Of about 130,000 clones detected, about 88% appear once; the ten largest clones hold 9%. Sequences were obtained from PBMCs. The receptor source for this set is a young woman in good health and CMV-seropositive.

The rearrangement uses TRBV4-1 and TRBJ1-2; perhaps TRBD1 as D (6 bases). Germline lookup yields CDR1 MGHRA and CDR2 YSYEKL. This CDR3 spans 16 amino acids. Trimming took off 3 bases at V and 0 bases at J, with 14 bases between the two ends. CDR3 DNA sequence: TGCGCCAGCAGCCACCGACAGGTTGAAGCTAACTATGGCTACACCTTC. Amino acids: CASSHRQVEANYGYTF.

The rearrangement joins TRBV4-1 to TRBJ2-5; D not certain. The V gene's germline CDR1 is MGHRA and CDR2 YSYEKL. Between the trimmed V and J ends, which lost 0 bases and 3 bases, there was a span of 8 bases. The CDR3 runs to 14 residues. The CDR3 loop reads CASSQEGRKETQYF. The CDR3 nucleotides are TGCGCCAGCAGCCAAGAGGGCAGGAAAGAGACCCAGTACTTC.

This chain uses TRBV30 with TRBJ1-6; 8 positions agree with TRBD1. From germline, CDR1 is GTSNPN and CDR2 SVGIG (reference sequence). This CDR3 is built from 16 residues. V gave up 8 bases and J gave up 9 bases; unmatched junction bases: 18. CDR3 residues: CATGAGGAWISSPLHF. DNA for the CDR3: TGTGCCACAGGGGCAGGGGGCGCTTGGATAAGTTCACCCCTCCACTTT. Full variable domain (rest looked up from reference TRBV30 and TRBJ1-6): SQTIHQWPATLVQPVGSPLSLECTVEGTSNPNLYWYRQAAGRGLQLLFYSVGIGQISSEVPQNLSASRPQDRQFILSSKKLLLSDSGFYLCATGAGGAWISSPLHFGNGTRLTVT.

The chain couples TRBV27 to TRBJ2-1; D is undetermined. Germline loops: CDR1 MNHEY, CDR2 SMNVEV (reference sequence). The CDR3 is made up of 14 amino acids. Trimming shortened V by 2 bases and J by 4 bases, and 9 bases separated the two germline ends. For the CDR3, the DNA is TGTGCCAGCAGTTTAGGGCCCCCGTACAATGAGCAGTTCTTC. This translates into CASSLGPPYNEQFF.

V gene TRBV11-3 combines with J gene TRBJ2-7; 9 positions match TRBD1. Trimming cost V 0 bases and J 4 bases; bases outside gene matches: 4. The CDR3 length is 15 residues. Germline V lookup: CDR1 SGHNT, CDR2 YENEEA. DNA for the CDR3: TGTGCCAGCAGCTTAGAAACAGGGGGCGCGTACGAGCAGTACTTC. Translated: CASSLETGGAYEQYF.